This T cell receptor beta chain was sequenced in a study of cytomegalovirus exposure and HLA in healthy donors. General observations from the study: Roughly even sequencing depth across donors was the assumption behind the presence/absence analyses. There were some V segments, including TRBV6-2 and TRBV6-3, excluded as indistinguishable. Researchers catalogued under 200 TCR beta chains as cytomegalovirus-associated.

The CDR3 covers 15 residues. V was clipped by 0 bases and J by 7 bases; unmatched bases: 5. Per germline, CDR1 SGDLS and CDR2 YYNGEE. In the PCR, 60 Vbeta and 13 Jbeta primers were used. Measured with immunoSEQ multiplex PCR; TCRdb has only the in-frame clones, and not every one. This sample yields around 100,000 clones, of which approximately 81% are seen a single time; 4.1% belongs to the top ten. About this clone: The antigen remains unidentified.

This chain connects TRBV9 to TRBJ2-2; 8 positions match TRBD1. The receptor comes from a woman in her forties in good health and CMV-seropositive. What was sequenced was PBMCs. The CDR3 region has the DNA TGTGCCAGCAGCGTAGGTCCAGGGGGCCTCGGGGAGCTGTTTTTT. As protein: CASSVGPGGLGELFF.